These T cell receptor beta chains were read from a single sample in a study of blood T cell repertoires in COVID-19. Sequenced by immunoSEQ multiplex PCR; TCRdb stores in-frame clones only, minus some. The repertoire consists of 150,000 to 200,000 clones, with about 80% occurring once and the leading ten covering 11%. Material for sequencing was PBMCs or T cells enriched from blood (not recorded which). Receptor source: a man aged 50-60 years who had recovered from COVID-19. Both conserved end residues are part of each CDR3. D genes are given only for firm matches. Not every row has a clone size; where given, it reads once, few, many or a size class.

V gene: TRBV27; CDR3 length: 14; J gene: TRBJ1-2; D gene: NA; clone size: NA; CDR3 DNA: TGTGCCAGCAGTTTACGCCAGGGGACGGGTGGCTACATCTTC; CDR3 protein: CASSLRQGTGGYIF
V gene: TRBV6-4; CDR3 length: 13; J gene: TRBJ1-2; D gene: NA; clone size: NA; CDR3 DNA: TGTGCCAGCAGTCCCCGTCCGGGGGACGGCTACACCTTC; CDR3 protein: CASSPRPGDGYTF
V gene: TRBV6-5; CDR3 length: 14; J gene: TRBJ2-1; D gene: NA; clone size: NA; CDR3 DNA: TGTGCCAGCAGTTCCCCAACAGGATACAATGAGCAGTTCTTC; CDR3 protein: CASSSPTGYNEQFF
V gene: TRBV13; CDR3 length: 15; J gene: TRBJ1-3; D gene: TRBD1; clone size: NA; CDR3 DNA: TGTGCCAGCAGCGTAGCCGGGACAGCGGGAAACACCATATATTTT; CDR3 protein: CASSVAGTAGNTIYF
V gene: TRBV7-3; CDR3 length: 13; J gene: TRBJ1-3; D gene: NA; clone size: NA; CDR3 DNA: TGTGCCAGCAGCCAGGACAGCGGAAACACCATATATTTT; CDR3 protein: CASSQDSGNTIYF
V gene: TRBV5-4; CDR3 length: 14; J gene: TRBJ2-7; D gene: TRBD1; clone size: few; CDR3 DNA: TGTGCCAGCAGCTCGAGGGACAGCTCCTACGAGCAGTACTTC; CDR3 protein: CASSSRDSSYEQYF
V gene: TRBV6-5; CDR3 length: 15; J gene: TRBJ2-3; D gene: NA; clone size: NA; CDR3 DNA: TGTGCCAGCAGTTACCGGCGGGTGGACACAGATACGCAGTATTTT; CDR3 protein: CASSYRRVDTDTQYF
V gene: TRBV28; CDR3 length: 16; J gene: TRBJ1-6; D gene: TRBD1; clone size: NA; CDR3 DNA: TGTGCCAGCAGTGAAGGACAGGGTCCACTACGCTCACCCCTCCACTTT; CDR3 protein: CASSEGQGPLRSPLHF
V gene: TRBV27; CDR3 length: 14; J gene: TRBJ2-2; D gene: NA; clone size: NA; CDR3 DNA: TGTGCCAGCAGTTTTTACAGAAACACCGGGGAGCTGTTTTTT; CDR3 protein: CASSFYRNTGELFF
V gene: TRBV10-2; CDR3 length: 13; J gene: TRBJ2-7; D gene: TRBD1; clone size: NA; CDR3 DNA: TGCGCCAGCAGTGAGACAGGGGAGTATCAGCAGTACTTC; CDR3 protein: CASSETGEYQQYF
V gene: TRBV5-6; CDR3 length: 15; J gene: TRBJ1-5; D gene: NA; clone size: NA; CDR3 DNA: TGTGCCAGCAGCTTGGTGGAACACTACAATCAGCCCCAGCATTTT; CDR3 protein: CASSLVEHYNQPQHF
V gene: TRBV7-3; CDR3 length: 13; J gene: TRBJ2-1; D gene: TRBD2; clone size: NA; CDR3 DNA: TGTGCCAGCAGCCCCCGGGGGGAAGCGGAGCAGTTCTTC; CDR3 protein: CASSPRGEAEQFF
V gene: TRBV3-1/TRBV3-2; CDR3 length: 12; J gene: TRBJ1-4; D gene: NA; clone size: NA; CDR3 DNA: TGTGCCAGCAGCCAAGGGCCTGAAAAACTGTTTTTT; CDR3 protein: CASSQGPEKLFF
V gene: TRBV6-4; CDR3 length: 13; J gene: TRBJ1-6; D gene: NA; clone size: NA; CDR3 DNA: TGTGCCAGCAGTCTAACTGATAATTCACCCCTCCACTTT; CDR3 protein: CASSLTDNSPLHF
V gene: TRBV5-1; CDR3 length: 15; J gene: TRBJ2-2; D gene: TRBD1; clone size: few; CDR3 DNA: TGCGCCAGCAGCCCGGGACAGAGTCACACCGGGGAGCTGTTTTTT; CDR3 protein: CASSPGQSHTGELFF
V gene: TRBV28; CDR3 length: 15; J gene: TRBJ1-2; D gene: NA; clone size: NA; CDR3 DNA: TGTGCCACAATTTGGGTAGCGGCTTCCAACTATGGCTACACCTTC; CDR3 protein: CATIWVAASNYGYTF
V gene: TRBV25-1; CDR3 length: 16; J gene: TRBJ2-3; D gene: NA; clone size: NA; CDR3 DNA: TGTGCCAGCAGTTCACAACCGGGACTCGGCGGAGATACGCAGTATTTT; CDR3 protein: CASSSQPGLGGDTQYF
V gene: TRBV7-8; CDR3 length: 17; J gene: TRBJ2-1; D gene: TRBD2; clone size: NA; CDR3 DNA: TGTGCCAGCAGCTCCCCGCCTAGCGGGAAGGTCTACAATGAGCAGTTCTTC; CDR3 protein: CASSSPPSGKVYNEQFF
V gene: TRBV28; CDR3 length: 17; J gene: TRBJ1-2; D gene: TRBD1; clone size: NA; CDR3 DNA: TGTGCCAGCAGTTTCTGGGGGACAGGGGGCCTCCGGGGCGGCTACACCTTC; CDR3 protein: CASSFWGTGGLRGGYTF
V gene: TRBV11-2; CDR3 length: 15; J gene: TRBJ2-5; D gene: TRBD2; clone size: NA; CDR3 DNA: TGTGCCAGCAGCCGCATTCGCGGGACTAGAGAGACCCAGTACTTC; CDR3 protein: CASSRIRGTRETQYF
V gene: TRBV18; CDR3 length: 15; J gene: TRBJ2-2; D gene: TRBD1; clone size: NA; CDR3 DNA: TGTGCCAGCTCACCTCGGCAGGGGGACACCGGGGAGCTGTTTTTT; CDR3 protein: CASSPRQGDTGELFF
V gene: TRBV5-6; CDR3 length: 13; J gene: TRBJ2-7; D gene: NA; clone size: NA; CDR3 DNA: TGTGCCAGCAGCTTGACGGTCGCCTACGAGCAGTACTTC; CDR3 protein: CASSLTVAYEQYF
V gene: TRBV28; CDR3 length: 13; J gene: TRBJ1-2; D gene: TRBD1; clone size: NA; CDR3 DNA: TGTGCCAGTACAGGGGCCCTAGATGGTGGCTACACCTTC; CDR3 protein: CASTGALDGGYTF
V gene: TRBV5-8; CDR3 length: 15; J gene: TRBJ2-2; D gene: NA; clone size: few; CDR3 DNA: TGTGCCAGCAGCTTGCTGGGACACAAGACCGGGGAGCTGTTTTTT; CDR3 protein: CASSLLGHKTGELFF
V gene: TRBV6-5; CDR3 length: 14; J gene: TRBJ1-1; D gene: NA; clone size: NA; CDR3 DNA: TGTGCCAGCAGTTCCCCCAGGGAGAACACTGAAGCTTTCTTT; CDR3 protein: CASSSPRENTEAFF
V gene: TRBV6-4; CDR3 length: 15; J gene: TRBJ1-6; D gene: TRBD1; clone size: NA; CDR3 DNA: TGTGCCAGCAAACTGACAGGGGTGGATAATTCACCCCTCCACTTT; CDR3 protein: CASKLTGVDNSPLHF
V gene: TRBV3-1/TRBV3-2; CDR3 length: 15; J gene: TRBJ2-2; D gene: NA; clone size: NA; CDR3 DNA: TGTGCCAGCAGCCAAGAAGGGGCTTGGGGCCGGGAGCTGTTTTTT; CDR3 protein: CASSQEGAWGRELFF
V gene: TRBV2; CDR3 length: 15; J gene: TRBJ2-7; D gene: TRBD1; clone size: few; CDR3 DNA: TGTGCCAGCAGTGAAACATCCGGAAGCCGACAGGGCCTAGGCTTC; CDR3 protein: CASSETSGSRQGLGF
V gene: TRBV4-2; CDR3 length: 14; J gene: TRBJ1-5; D gene: NA; clone size: NA; CDR3 DNA: TGTGCCAGCAGCCAAGAATCCGTCAATCAGCCCCAGCATTTT; CDR3 protein: CASSQESVNQPQHF
V gene: TRBV10-1; CDR3 length: 16; J gene: TRBJ2-3; D gene: TRBD2; clone size: NA; CDR3 DNA: TGCGCCAGCAGCCAGTCTAGCGGGCTTAGCACAGATACGCAGTATTTT; CDR3 protein: CASSQSSGLSTDTQYF
V gene: TRBV6-1; CDR3 length: 16; J gene: TRBJ2-3; D gene: TRBD2; clone size: NA; CDR3 DNA: TGTGCCAGCAGTGAATTCGCTAGCGGAGGCACAGATACGCAGTATTTT; CDR3 protein: CASSEFASGGTDTQYF
V gene: TRBV3-1/TRBV3-2; CDR3 length: 12; J gene: TRBJ2-7; D gene: TRBD2; clone size: few; CDR3 DNA: TGTGCCAGCAAAGCGGGGGATTACGAGCAGTACTTC; CDR3 protein: CASKAGDYEQYF
V gene: TRBV20-1; CDR3 length: 11; J gene: TRBJ2-5; D gene: NA; clone size: once; CDR3 DNA: TGCAGTGCTAGAAATCTGGAGACCCAGTACTTC; CDR3 protein: CSARNLETQYF
V gene: TRBV29-1; CDR3 length: 13; J gene: TRBJ1-1; D gene: NA; clone size: once; CDR3 DNA: TGCAGCGTTCAAGATATTGGCGGGGACCTAGCTTTCTTT; CDR3 protein: CSVQDIGGDLAFF
V gene: TRBV2; CDR3 length: 14; J gene: TRBJ2-2; D gene: NA; clone size: NA; CDR3 DNA: TGTGCCAGCAGGCTAGCTACGAACACCGGGGAGCTGTTTTTT; CDR3 protein: CASRLATNTGELFF
V gene: TRBV18; CDR3 length: 17; J gene: TRBJ2-3; D gene: TRBD2; clone size: NA; CDR3 DNA: TGTGCCAGCTCACCATTACACGGGGGGGCGAGGACAGATACGCAGTATTTT; CDR3 protein: CASSPLHGGARTDTQYF
V gene: TRBV29-1; CDR3 length: 13; J gene: TRBJ1-4; D gene: TRBD1; clone size: once; CDR3 DNA: TGCAGCGTTTCACAGGGGACTAATGAAAAACTGTTTTTT; CDR3 protein: CSVSQGTNEKLFF
V gene: TRBV19; CDR3 length: 16; J gene: TRBJ2-5; D gene: NA; clone size: once; CDR3 DNA: TGTGCCAGTAGTATAGTTGGGGGCGCGATCCAAGAGACCCAGTACTTC; CDR3 protein: CASSIVGGAIQETQYF
V gene: TRBV2; CDR3 length: 13; J gene: TRBJ2-1; D gene: NA; clone size: NA; CDR3 DNA: TGTGCCAGCAGAACTGACTACGACAATGAGCAGTTCTTC; CDR3 protein: CASRTDYDNEQFF
V gene: TRBV5-4; CDR3 length: 18; J gene: TRBJ2-1; D gene: TRBD2; clone size: NA; CDR3 DNA: TGTGCCAGCAGCCCCAAGGGCTCGCTAGCGGGAGTTTACAATGAGCAGTTCTTC; CDR3 protein: CASSPKGSLAGVYNEQFF
V gene: TRBV3-1/TRBV3-2; CDR3 length: 14; J gene: TRBJ1-3; D gene: NA; clone size: NA; CDR3 DNA: TGTGCCAGCAGCCACGTCGCCAGAGGAAACACCATATATTTT; CDR3 protein: CASSHVARGNTIYF
V gene: TRBV3-1/TRBV3-2; CDR3 length: 12; J gene: TRBJ2-7; D gene: NA; clone size: NA; CDR3 DNA: TGTGCCAGCAGCCAACTCAGCTACGAGCAGTACTTC; CDR3 protein: CASSQLSYEQYF
V gene: TRBV9; CDR3 length: 14; J gene: TRBJ2-5; D gene: NA; clone size: NA; CDR3 DNA: TGTGCCAGCAGCCCAGGATTAGGAGGAGAGACCCAGTACTTC; CDR3 protein: CASSPGLGGETQYF
V gene: TRBV6-5; CDR3 length: 14; J gene: TRBJ2-2; D gene: NA; clone size: NA; CDR3 DNA: TGTGCCAGCTCGTTCGGGGTTAACACCGGGGAGCTGTTTTTT; CDR3 protein: CASSFGVNTGELFF
V gene: TRBV28; CDR3 length: 18; J gene: TRBJ2-1; D gene: NA; clone size: NA; CDR3 DNA: TGTGCCAGCAGCTATCCCCTAACAGACAGGAACTCCTACAATGAGCAGTTCTTC; CDR3 protein: CASSYPLTDRNSYNEQFF